This TCR beta chain is drawn from a study of shared clonotypes between healthy human individuals (dated by TCRdb to 2019 to 2021). Study-wide context: The cohort comprised a couple of women and a few men aged 18 to 49 years. For each donor, CD4 naive and CD4 memory were each given three plates, CD8 naive was given two plates, and CD8 memory was given one plate. To estimate repertoire size and how much clonotypes are shared between individuals, the study performed deep sequencing of blood TCR repertoires from five healthy adults. To increase sequencing depth and limit assay-specific biases, different laboratories used diverse techniques to prepare libraries and sequence TCR repertoires. Leukapheresis yielded between about 0.94 and 9.5 billion PBMCs per donor.

TCR CDR3 regions were amplified from genomic DNA by multiplex PCR using the deep immunoSEQ assay. For each cell subset, the extracted genomic DNA was distributed evenly across all wells of several immunoSEQ 96-well plates, and each plate served as one replicate. Each replicate PCR for sorted subsets received roughly 200 ng genomic DNA, equal to about 30,000 T cell genomes. Purified libraries were measured with a Qubit 3.0 fluorometer, size-checked on a Bioanalyzer 2100, and measured again with the KAPA Library Quantification kit. Every immunoSEQ 96-well plate was sequenced on a separate single-read 150-cycle Illumina NextSeq 550 flow cell. In the paper's pipeline: Because the immunoSEQ output held only junctional sequences and lacked quality scores, the filtering could not match the filtering applied to full-length reads. To assign V/J genes and CDR3, sequences were annotated using PyIR, a Python wrapper for IgBLAST v1.9, with IMGT germline references. Reads with weak V/J assignments (E-value above 1e-6), missing CDR3, stop codons, out-of-frame junctions, or ambiguous translated residues were removed. V3J clonotypes were defined as sequences sharing an identical inferred V gene, J gene, and CDR3 amino acid sequence. To compute the percentage overlap between repertoires, the number of shared unique clonotypes was divided by the size of the smaller repertoire. Repertoire richness was assessed with RTK rarefaction, the Chao1 estimator, and Recon v2.1 estimates of unobserved clonotypes. Generation probabilities for all TCRbeta clonotypes obtained by the gDNA method from a handful of donors were computed using OLGA. The source is immuneACCESS, and TCRdb retained only in-frame sequences with V and J called. Part of the clones is not carried over; for the studies checked, unresolved V genes explain less than half of this, and the remainder is unexplained. V, J and clone size are taken as reported in that table, and D and trimming were inferred from the DNA itself. The sample table holds about 2 million clones, of which roughly 96% were seen once. About 0.13% of the sample comes from the top ten.

The donors were healthy, HIV-negative adults who had no recently reported acute infections or vaccinations. All donors were Caucasian adults living in Nashville, Tennessee, USA. CD4+ T cells were enriched through magnetic negative selection, after which naive cells were positively selected on CD45RA and the remaining negative fraction served as the memory subset. Blood was collected by leukapheresis, and PBMCs were isolated by Ficoll-Histopaque density gradient centrifugation and then cryopreserved in liquid nitrogen vapor phase. Analytical flow cytometry was used to check the purity and quantity of every magnetically sorted T cell population. Genomic DNA was isolated from each sorted fraction and quantified by UV absorbance on a Nanodrop 2000c. Taken from the germline V gene, the CDR1 and CDR2 loops are MGHDK and SYGVNS. V is shortened by 8 bases, J by 2 bases, and the region joining them spans 13 bases. There are 14 amino acids in the CDR3, from cysteine to phenylalanine inclusive. Only the CDR3 DNA is retained, 42 bases long and in frame from the first base.

What the authors observed across the whole study: Naive subsets generally had larger estimated clonotype richness than memory subsets did. Even with the large sequencing depth, rarefaction of the sorted-subset datasets indicated that sequencing was incomplete. When four donors were compared, the shared fraction of clonotypes was around 5.1% for naive CD4, around 3.6% for naive CD8, roughly 2.5% for memory CD4, and around 0.4% for memory CD8. Pairwise subsampling indicated that sequencing depth was expected to affect the degree of clonotype sharing among donors. Clonotypes shared by all four sorted-subset donors showed higher generation probabilities than non-shared clonotypes. The small number of donors limited the genetic and exposure-history diversity represented. Sampling was limited to blood, and TCR repertoires in tissue likely differ from TCR repertoires in blood.

Regarding this clone: This receptor's antigen is unknown. Per-nucleotide qualities are absent, and no much larger clonotype sits a single base away.

The chain links TRBV25-1 with TRBJ1-5, with a weak D call of TRBD1 (5 bases match). Sequenced material: naive CD4+ T cells sorted from blood. This specimen's cell subset or site label, per the study, means: CD45RA+ positively selected. The sequence was collected from a man in his late teens or twenties in good health. The CDR3 loop reads CASGAGAGNQPQHF. The DNA reads TGTGCCAGCGGGGCGGGAGCTGGCAATCAGCCCCAGCATTTT.